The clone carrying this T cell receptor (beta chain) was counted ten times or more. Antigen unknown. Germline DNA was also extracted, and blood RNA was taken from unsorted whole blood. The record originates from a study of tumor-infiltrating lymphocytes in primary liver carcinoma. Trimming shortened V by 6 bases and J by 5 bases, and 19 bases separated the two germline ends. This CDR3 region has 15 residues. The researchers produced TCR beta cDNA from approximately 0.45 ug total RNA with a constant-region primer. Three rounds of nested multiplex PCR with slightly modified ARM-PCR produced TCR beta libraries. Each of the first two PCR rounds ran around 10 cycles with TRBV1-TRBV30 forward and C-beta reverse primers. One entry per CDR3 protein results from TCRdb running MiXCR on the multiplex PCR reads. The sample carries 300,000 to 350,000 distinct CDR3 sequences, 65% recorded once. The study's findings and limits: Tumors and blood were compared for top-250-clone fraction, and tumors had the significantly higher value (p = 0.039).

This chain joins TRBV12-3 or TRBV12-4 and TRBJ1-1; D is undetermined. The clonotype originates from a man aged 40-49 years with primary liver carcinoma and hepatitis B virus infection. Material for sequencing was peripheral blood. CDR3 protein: CASSRTTSTGTEAFF. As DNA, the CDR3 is TGTGCCAGCAGCCGTACAACCTCGACGGGGACTGAAGCTTTCTTT.